Described below is a single T cell receptor (beta chain) sequence and its context. The antigen is undetermined. TCR cDNA, made by 5'RACE template switching, carried an added universal primer site and UMIs. TCRdb itself ran the 5' RACE reads through MiXCR, one entry per CDR3 protein. The sample shows 60,000 to 85,000 distinct CDR3 sequences, roughly 6.9% of them seen only once. This entry is derived from a study of T cells after yellow fever vaccination. Notes on the study in general: Re-detected after boosting: most primary clones, 96% of CD4 and 80% to 90% of CD8. Abundant clonotypes (contaminants from the bulk population) could be present in FACS-sorted repertoires.

The CDR3 runs to 14 residues. The germline V and J ends were trimmed by 10 bases and 1 base, with 17 bases remaining between them. Germline assignment: CDR1 MRHNA and CDR2 SNTAGT. This TCR was sampled from a man between 18 and 35 years old who received the YFV17D yellow fever vaccine. V usage is TRBV6-4 and J usage is TRBJ2-7, with a possible D match to TRBD1 (6 bases). Specimen: CD8+ T cells sorted from PBMCs, collected 5 days after the first yellow fever vaccination. The CDR3 DNA reads as TGTGCCACCCACCCGGACAGAACTTCCTACGAGCAGTACTTC. Translating gives CATHPDRTSYEQYF.